This T cell receptor (beta chain) was observed in a study of blood T cell repertoires in COVID-19. The wider study: Acute and convalescent COVID-19 samples came from the United States, Italy and Spain. PBMCs, B-cell-depleted T cells, or T cells were the source of the cDNA or gDNA that made up the material.

The germline V gene has CDR1 MNHEY and CDR2 SVGEGT. The CDR3 is made up of 16 amino acids. Losses at the gene ends were 2 bases for V and 9 bases for J; bases not matched to a gene: 12. The table came from immunoSEQ multiplex PCR; TCRdb's copy has only in-frame clones and leaves some out. The sample consists of about 150,000 clones, roughly 80% of them appearing once. Sequenced sample: peripheral blood. The chain couples TRBV6-2 or TRBV6-3 to TRBJ1-2, with TRBD1 matching over 10 bases. This clonotype was obtained from a woman aged 80 or over with acute or convalescent COVID-19. For the CDR3, the DNA is TGTGCCAGCAGTTACATTGGCTGGGACAGGGGTCTGAGCTACACCTTC. This codes for CASSYIGWDRGLSYTF.